The 16 T cell receptor beta chains presented below share a single source sample, sequenced in a study of T cells in localized non-small cell lung cancer (dated by TCRdb to between 2020 and 2021). Receptor amplification or capture employed the immunoSEQ multiplex PCR assay. TCRdb re-hosts the immuneACCESS table, in-frame sequences only. Its copies lack some clones; in the studies checked, an unresolved V gene accounts for under half of them, and the cause for the rest is not known. Counted in this sample were more than 20,000 clones; roughly 90% of them appeared once. The top ten constitute 25% to 30% of the sample. The sequences come from peripheral blood, collected before any cancer treatment. All receptors derive from a male donor older than 55 with stage I squamous cell lung carcinoma.

This clone is a singleton in its sample. The chain combines TRBV6-5 with TRBJ1-2, with 8 bases aligning to TRBD1. V dropped 7 bases and J dropped 2; count of bases not matched to a gene: 9. The CDR3 consists of 15 residues. Germline-derived CDR1 and CDR2 are MNHEY and SVGAGI. CDR3 in amino acids: CASTLPGQANYGYTF. In DNA, the CDR3 is TGTGCCAGCACCCTCCCGGGACAGGCGAACTATGGCTACACCTTC.

In this sample, this clone turned up a few times. The chain carries TRBV29-1 and TRBJ1-5, with 8 bases identical to TRBD1. Looked up from germline, CDR1 is SQVTM and CDR2 is ANQGSEA. This CDR3 spans 14 amino acids. V lost 2 bases to trimming and J lost 6 bases; unmatched junction nucleotides: 6. CDR3 DNA sequence: TGCAGCGTTGAAACAGGGGGAGGGGGTCAGCCCCAGCATTTT. Protein product: CSVETGGGGQPQHF.

The genes are TRBV6-5 and TRBJ2-1; 8 nucleotides line up with TRBD2. The CDR3 is made up of 15 amino acids. Germline V gives CDR1 MNHEY, CDR2 SVGAGI. Trimming cost V 5 bases and J 0 bases; bases outside gene matches: 3. CDR3 coding DNA: TGTGCCAGCAGTATAGCGGGGAGCTCCTACAATGAGCAGTTCTTC. Translated: CASSIAGSSYNEQFF.

About this clone: One end of the junction fails to match germline, which may point to a read error. V usage is TRBV7-9 and J usage is TRBJ1-2; D gene unclear. The CDR3 is 17 amino acids. Germline V CDR1 and CDR2: SEHNR, FQNEAQ (reference sequence). The CDR3 is CASSPDIAGRTNYGYTF. The CDR3 coding sequence is TGTGCCAGCAGCCCCGATATTGCAGGACGGACTAATTATGGCTACACCTTC.

This clone was detected once. The V and J genes are TRBV7-8 and TRBJ2-3, with 11 positions matching TRBD2. The CDR3 runs to 14 residues. The V gene end was trimmed by 3 bases and the J gene end by 9 bases; junction bases not matched to a gene: 5. Germline V gene sequence: CDR1 SGHVS, CDR2 FQNEAQ. This chain's CDR3 is CASSLGLAVATQYF. The CDR3 bases are TGTGCCAGCAGCTTGGGACTAGCGGTTGCGACGCAGTATTTT.

V usage is TRBV5-1 and J usage is TRBJ1-2; 10 bases are shared with TRBD1. Per the germline V gene, CDR1 is SGHRS and CDR2 is YFSETQ. The J segment lost 3 bases and the V segment lost 0 bases, leaving 8 bases of the junction unmatched. This CDR3 spans 17 amino acids. This CDR3 reads CASSLGNRDRGDYGYTF. The CDR3 DNA reads as TGCGCCAGCAGCTTGGGTAATCGGGACAGGGGTGACTATGGCTACACCTTC. Full variable domain (rest looked up from reference TRBV5-1 and TRBJ1-2): KAGVTQTPRYLIKTRGQQVTLSCSPISGHRSVSWYQQTPGQGLQFLFEYFSETQRNKGNFPGRFSGRQFSNSRSEMNVSTLELGDSALYLCASSLGNRDRGDYGYTFGSGTRLTVV.

The CDR3 DNA sequence: TGCGCCAGCAGCCAAGGGAGCGGGGACTACGAGCAGTACTTC. Translation: CASSQGSGDYEQYF. This chain joins TRBV4-3 and TRBJ2-7; 7 nucleotides agree with TRBD2. Trimming cost V 1 base and J 3 bases; bases outside gene matches: 3. Germline values: CDR1 LGHNA, CDR2 YSLEER. This CDR3 comprises 14 residues.

The rearrangement joins TRBV2 to TRBJ1-1; D possibly corresponds to TRBD1 (5 bases). Germline V CDR1 and CDR2: SNHLY, FYNNEI. Deletions cut 10 bases from V and 1 base from J, with 16 bases between. This CDR3 is built from 14 residues. In nucleotides, the CDR3 is TGTGCCACCCAAAGGGACGGCTCGAACACTGAAGCTTTCTTT. This gives the protein CATQRDGSNTEAFF. Together with reference TRBV2 and TRBJ1-1, the CDR3 gives the full variable domain: EPEVTQTPSHQVTQMGQEVILRCVPISNHLYFYWYRQILGQKVEFLVSFYNNEISEKSEIFDDQFSVERPDGSNFTLKIRSTKLEDSAMYFCATQRDGSNTEAFFGQGTRLTVV.

The chain is built from TRBV5-1 and TRBJ2-3; TRBD2 aligns across 7 bases. Germline V CDR1 and CDR2: SGHRS, YFSETQ. The V segment lost 1 base and the J segment 4 bases; nucleotides outside the gene matches: 6. The CDR3 has 15 residues. The CDR3 loop reads CASSLKAGRADTQYF. For the CDR3, the DNA is TGCGCCAGCAGCTTGAAAGCGGGGCGGGCAGATACGCAGTATTTT.

The rearrangement uses TRBV4-3 and TRBJ1-1; maybe TRBD1 (6 bases). The CDR3 is 15 amino acids. In germline, CDR1 is LGHNA, CDR2 YSLEER. The V end was cut by 0 bases, the J end by 5 bases, with 13 bases between. CDR3: CASSQERVRGTEAFF. As DNA, the CDR3 is TGCGCCAGCAGCCAAGAGAGGGTGAGGGGGACTGAAGCTTTCTTT.

The chain recombines TRBV7-9 with TRBJ1-2; a weak D match, TRBD1 (5 bases). The CDR3 loop spans 14 amino acids. V was clipped by 3 bases and J by 4 bases, with 12 bases between them. CDR1 SEHNR and CDR2 FQNEAQ come from the germline V gene (reference sequence). CDR3 nucleotide sequence: TGTGCCAGCAGCTTTCAGGGCTCCGGCTATGGCTACACCTTC. Its translation is CASSFQGSGYGYTF.

The chain combines TRBV7-3 with TRBJ2-3; D may be TRBD1 (6 bases). Trimming removed 2 bases from V and 1 base from J, with 13 bases in between. The CDR3 loop spans 16 amino acids. Per the germline V gene, CDR1 is SGHTA and CDR2 is FQGTGA. The CDR3 DNA reads as TGTGCCAGCAGCTTAGAGGGCAGGGGTGGCACAGATACGCAGTATTTT. Its protein is CASSLEGRGGTDTQYF.

Details on this clone: At one end the junction does not follow the germline gene, possibly because of a read error. This chain links TRBV6-1 with TRBJ2-7; 9 bases match TRBD1. Germline lookup yields CDR1 MNHNS and CDR2 SASEGT. The CDR3 consists of 15 residues. CDR3 DNA: TGTGCCATCAGTGAACCGGGACAGGGCACCTACGAGCAGTACTTC. This codes for CAISEPGQGTYEQYF.

The chain links TRBV6-6 to TRBJ2-3, with TRBD1 identical over 9 bases. Germline V lookup: CDR1 MNHNY, CDR2 SVGAGI (reference sequence). This CDR3 is built from 15 residues. The J segment lost 1 base and the V segment lost 2 bases, leaving 1 base of the junction unmatched. The CDR3 reads CASSYRDRGTDTQYF. The CDR3, as DNA: TGTGCCAGCAGTTACCGGGACAGGGGCACAGATACGCAGTATTTT.

This clone was seen a handful of times. This chain uses TRBV2 with TRBJ1-5; D perhaps matches TRBD1 (5 bases). Between the trimmed V and J ends, which lost 4 bases and 6 bases, there was a span of 16 bases. Germline values: CDR1 SNHLY, CDR2 FYNNEI. This CDR3 has 15 residues. The CDR3 coding sequence is TGTGCCAGCAGTGGACGGGTCCAGGGAACTCAGCCCCAGCATTTT. Its protein product is CASSGRVQGTQPQHF.

The gene calls are TRBV6-6 and TRBJ2-1; 7 nucleotides match TRBD1. The length of the CDR3 is 15 residues. After removal of 7 bases from V and 0 bases from J, the junction contained 6 bases not matched to a gene. Per the germline V gene, CDR1 is MNHNY and CDR2 is SVGAGI (reference sequence). CDR3 DNA sequence: TGTGCCAGCACCGGACAGGAGAGCTCCTACAATGAGCAGTTCTTC. This codes for CASTGQESSYNEQFF.